This record concerns one TCR beta chain sequence. It lacks a known antigen. No base quality values were provided; no much bigger clone lies one nucleotide off. Each collaborating institution followed its own protocols to collect whole blood in K2EDTA tubes. For TCRbeta analysis, collaborators shipped samples as frozen whole blood, isolated PBMCs, or DNA extracted from either of those sample types. TCRbeta CDR3 regions were amplified from genomic DNA by means of the immunoSEQ Assay, a bias-controlled multiplex PCR. The authors processed their data as follows. Within the assay, amplification of reference gene primers was used to estimate how many nucleated cells each sample contained. Sequence reads were collapsed and filtered to measure the absolute abundance of every unique TCRbeta CDR3 rearrangement. Productive Simpson clonality was computed per sample as the square root of Simpson's diversity index over productive rearrangements. TCRdb took this table from immuneACCESS and kept in-frame rearrangements with V and J called. Such tables lack part of the clones; where checked against another copy, unresolved V genes explain under half of the gap, and the rest is unexplained. V, J and clone size derive from that table, while D and trimming were established from the DNA sequence. Counted in this sample were 150,000 to 200,000 clones; about 91% of them appeared once. Of the sample, more than 3.5% falls within the top ten clones.

The sample comes from a study of blood T cell repertoires in COVID-19 (dated by TCRdb to the early 2020s). For the study in its entirety: Samples covering the acute and convalescent phases of COVID-19 were provided by collaborators in the United States, Italy and Spain. The dataset comprised deeply sampled blood TCRbeta repertoires from subjects exposed to, actively infected with, or recovered from COVID-19. The material from the prospective study consisted of cDNA or gDNA derived from T cells, B-cell-depleted T cells, or PBMCs. The repertoires were released in a freely available public database intended as a resource for research on the immune response to SARS-CoV-2. Nearly every sample came with metadata listing a de-identified subject ID, COVID-19 status, age in years and sex. Where available, HLA class I and class II types were taken from metadata supplied by the sample provider and were not determined by assay-based typing. The samples were drawn from two sources: the first 160 participants of the ongoing ImmuneRACE study, and 1,000 to 1,500 subjects contributed by 6 global collaborators. Findings and caveats that apply to the study as a whole: The amount of clinical and demographic metadata varied by source and participant and was provided uncurated.

CDR3 length: 12 amino acids, cysteine to phenylalanine. Only the CDR3 part of the read is kept: 36 bases, read in frame from the first base. V is shortened by 7 bases, J by 3 bases, and the region joining them spans 6 bases. As encoded in the germline V gene (reference sequence), CDR1 is LGHDT while CDR2 is YNNKEL. The origin of this receptor is a woman in her thirties with acute or convalescent COVID-19. The receptor chain draws on TRBV3-1 (or the pseudogene TRBV3-2) and TRBJ2-2; no D gene can be assigned with confidence. The source material was peripheral blood. The CDR3 amino acid sequence is: CASTPDTGELFF. Here is the DNA: TGTGCCAGCACGCCGGACACCGGGGAGCTGTTTTTT.